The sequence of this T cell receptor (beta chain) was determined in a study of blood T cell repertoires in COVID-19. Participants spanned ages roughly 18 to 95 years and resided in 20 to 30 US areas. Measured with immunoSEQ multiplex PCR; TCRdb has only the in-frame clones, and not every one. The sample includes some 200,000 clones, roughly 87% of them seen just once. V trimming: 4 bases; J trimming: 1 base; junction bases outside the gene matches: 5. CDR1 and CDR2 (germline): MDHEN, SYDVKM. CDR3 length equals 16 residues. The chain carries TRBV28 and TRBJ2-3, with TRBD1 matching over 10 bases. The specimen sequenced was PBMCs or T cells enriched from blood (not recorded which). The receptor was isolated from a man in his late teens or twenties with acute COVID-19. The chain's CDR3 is CASSSGQGGGTDTQYF. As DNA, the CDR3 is TGTGCCAGCAGTTCCGGACAGGGGGGTGGCACAGATACGCAGTATTTT.